These 20 T cell receptor beta chains originate from one sample sequenced in a study of shared clonotypes between healthy human individuals. The method was immunoSEQ multiplex PCR; TCRdb's version includes in-frame clones alone and lacks a portion of them. The sample holds over a million clones, around 78% seen once. The sequenced sample was memory CD4+ T cells from PBMCs. Indicated subset: CD45RA-negative fraction. These receptors were taken from a man between 18 and 35 years old in good health. Some clones in this sample may be carry-over from other donors' samples.

V and J are TRBV19 and TRBJ2-4; TRBD2 aligns across 8 bases. V gave up 6 bases and J gave up 6 bases; unmatched junction bases: 7. Germline V gene sequence: CDR1 LNHDA, CDR2 SQIVND (reference sequence). The CDR3 runs 14 residues. The chain's CDR3 is CASSPRLAGNIQYF. The CDR3 DNA sequence: TGTGCCAGTAGCCCCAGGCTAGCGGGAAACATTCAGTACTTC.

This clone was seen a handful of times. The chain couples TRBV10-3 to TRBJ2-3, with D possibly matching TRBD2 (6 bases). The CDR3 extends over 14 amino acids. The V end lost 5 bases, the J end lost 2 bases, and 11 bases lay between the germline ends. Germline V lookup: CDR1 ENHRY, CDR2 SYGVKD. Written as DNA, the CDR3 is TGTGCCATCAGTTCGGGACTTGCCACAGATACGCAGTATTTT. Its translation: CAISSGLATDTQYF.

This rearrangement joins TRBV28 to TRBJ2-7; unclear D gene. The V gene's germline CDR1 is MDHEN and CDR2 SYDVKM. The V gene lost 6 bases and the J gene lost 1 base, with 10 bases spanning the gap. The CDR3 has 13 amino acids. The CDR3 DNA follows: TGTGCCAGCAGGCTGCCGAAGTCCTACGAGCAGTACTTC. Its protein is CASRLPKSYEQYF.

The V gene is TRBV5-8, the J gene TRBJ2-7; 11 nucleotides line up with TRBD1. The V gene's germline CDR1 is SGHTS and CDR2 YDEGEE. This CDR3 has 14 amino acids. Trimming at V came to 4 bases and at J to 4 bases, leaving 4 bases not matched to a gene. The CDR3 DNA reads TGTGCCAGCAGCCAGGGACAGGGGGTTTACGAGCAGTACTTC. Translating gives CASSQGQGVYEQYF.

This clone was seen more than once but under ten times. V gene TRBV18 combines with J gene TRBJ1-5; a weak D match, TRBD1 (5 bases). Germline V gives CDR1 KGHSH, CDR2 LQKENI. The germline V and J ends were trimmed by 4 bases and 5 bases, with 12 bases remaining between them. This CDR3 region has 14 residues. The DNA for the CDR3 is TGTGCCAGCTCACAGGGGAACGGGGATCAGCCCCAGCATTTT. It yields the protein CASSQGNGDQPQHF.

The genes are TRBV5-1 and TRBJ1-2, with D perhaps matching TRBD1 (5 bases). CDR1 is SGHRS, CDR2 YFSETQ, per germline. The CDR3 is 12 residues long. Trimming removed 0 bases at V and 8 bases at J, with 8 bases between. CDR3: CASSLGGRGYTF. CDR3 DNA sequence: TGCGCCAGCAGCTTGGGGGGCCGGGGCTACACCTTC.

The rearrangement uses TRBV5-4 and TRBJ1-4; D is unresolved. The CDR3 loop spans 18 amino acids. Trimming removed 0 bases at V and 0 bases at J, with 15 bases between. CDR1 and CDR2 from the germline V gene are SGHNT and YYREEE (reference sequence). Written as DNA, the CDR3 is TGTGCCAGCAGCTTGGTGGCACGTAGCGGCTCAACTAATGAAAAACTGTTTTTT. It yields the protein CASSLVARSGSTNEKLFF.

Written as DNA, the CDR3 is TGCGCCAGCAGCCAAGATTCACAGGGTAGGTCCGGTCAGCCCCAGCATTTT. Translating it yields CASSQDSQGRSGQPQHF. This chain joins TRBV4-1 and TRBJ1-5; perhaps TRBD1 as D (6 bases). The V and J ends lost 0 bases and 6 bases respectively, with 18 bases between them. CDR3 size: 17 residues. Germline V gene sequence: CDR1 MGHRA, CDR2 YSYEKL.

CDR3 in amino acids: CASSAVGGPSDTQYF. CDR3 nucleotides: TGTGCCAGCAGTGCGGTGGGAGGGCCGTCAGATACGCAGTATTTT. The chain is built from TRBV2 and TRBJ2-3, with TRBD2 matching 7 bases. The CDR3 totals 15 residues. Germline CDR1 is SNHLY and CDR2 is FYNNEI. The V gene end was trimmed by 4 bases and the J gene end by 4 bases; junction bases not matched to a gene: 8.

This clone was observed a few times. The V and J genes are TRBV30 and TRBJ2-1; possibly TRBD2 for D (5 bases). The V end was cut by 2 bases, the J end by 4 bases, with 12 bases between. This CDR3 is 14 amino acids long. The germline gives CDR1 GTSNPN, CDR2 SVGIG (reference sequence). This CDR3 reads CAWSPPGSYNEQFF. CDR3 coding DNA: TGTGCCTGGAGTCCGCCGGGGTCTTACAATGAGCAGTTCTTC. The full variable domain, rest sourced from reference TRBV30 and TRBJ2-1, is SQTIHQWPATLVQPVGSPLSLECTVEGTSNPNLYWYRQAAGRGLQLLFYSVGIGQISSEVPQNLSASRPQDRQFILSSKKLLLSDSGFYLCAWSPPGSYNEQFFGPGTRLTVL.

Points on this clone: Other DNA variants within this sample encode the same CDR3. The chain is built from TRBV28 and TRBJ1-5; D remains ambiguous. There are 12 residues in the CDR3. The V gene's germline CDR1 is MDHEN and CDR2 SYDVKM. V was pared by 6 bases and J by 6 bases, with 9 bases between. CDR3 protein: CASRGPGQPQHF. The CDR3, as DNA: TGTGCCAGCAGAGGTCCCGGTCAGCCCCAGCATTTT.

Worth noting for this clone: This may come from a read error, since a much larger clone is one base off. CDR3 region: CASSLHTGEPFF. The CDR3 DNA is TGTGCCAGCAGCTTACACACCGGGGAGCCGTTTTTT. The rearrangement uses TRBV11-2 and TRBJ2-2; TRBD2 might be the D (5 bases). Germline V gene data show CDR1 as SGHAT and CDR2 as FQNNGV. This CDR3 comprises 12 residues.

The V and J genes are TRBV10-3 and TRBJ1-3; D might be TRBD1 (5 bases). This CDR3 is 18 amino acids long. Per germline, CDR1 ENHRY and CDR2 SYGVKD. V lost 3 bases, J lost 0 bases, and 18 bases lay in between. CDR3 amino acids: CAISDGGGRLISGNTIYF. CDR3 DNA: TGTGCCATCAGTGATGGGGGTGGCAGACTTATCTCTGGAAACACCATATATTTT.

V and J are TRBV11-2 and TRBJ2-2; the D is unclear. This CDR3 spans 12 amino acids. Trimming stripped 4 bases from V and 6 bases from J, with 6 bases between. Germline loops: CDR1 SGHAT, CDR2 FQNNGV. CDR3 in amino acids: CASSSLPGELFF. The CDR3 bases are TGTGCCAGCAGCTCCCTCCCCGGGGAGCTGTTTTTT. The whole variable domain, filled in from reference TRBV11-2 and TRBJ2-2, reads EAGVAQSPRYKIIEKRQSVAFWCNPISGHATLYWYQQILGQGPKLLIQFQNNGVVDDSQLPKDRFSAERLKGVDSTLKIQPAKLEDSAVYLCASSSLPGELFFGEGSRLTVL.

The V call is TRBV4-2, the J call TRBJ2-3, with 8 bases identical to TRBD1. V lost 11 bases to trimming and J lost 5 bases; unmatched junction nucleotides: 15. The CDR3 covers 15 residues. Germline-derived CDR1 and CDR2 are LGHNA and YNFKEQ. Here the CDR3 DNA reads TGTGCCGCGGCTCTTAGGACAGGGAAGAAAGATACGCAGTATTTT. Protein: CAAALRTGKKDTQYF.

The chain carries TRBV7-3 and TRBJ2-1, with 8 bases lining up with TRBD2. Germline CDR1 SGHTA, CDR2 FQGTGA. The CDR3 runs 16 residues. With 5 bases clipped from V and 3 bases from J, the junction kept 9 bases outside the gene matches. The CDR3 DNA follows: TGTGCCAGCAGCCCACGGGGGGGAAACAACTACAATGAGCAGTTCTTC. It codes for CASSPRGGNNYNEQFF.

This clone was counted many times. The chain links TRBV4-1 to TRBJ2-2; 7 nucleotides line up with TRBD2. The CDR3 is 17 amino acids. V lost 4 bases, J lost 1 base, and 9 bases stayed unmatched. The germline CDR1 and CDR2 sequences are MGHRA and YSYEKL. In nucleotides, the CDR3 is TGCGCCAGCAGCCGGGAAGGAGGACTAGTGAACACCGGGGAGCTGTTTTTT. Translated, it gives CASSREGGLVNTGELFF.

The rearrangement uses TRBV7-9 and TRBJ2-3; D tentatively reads TRBD1 or TRBD2 (5 bases each). Germline-derived CDR1 and CDR2 are SEHNR and FQNEAQ (reference sequence). V was shortened by 1 base and J by 1 base, with 15 bases between the two germline ends. The CDR3 runs 17 residues. The CDR3 bases are TGTGCCAGCAGCTTAGTTCGTGGGGGATCTGGCACAGATACGCAGTATTTT. Its translation: CASSLVRGGSGTDTQYF.

The chain employs TRBV5-1 and TRBJ2-7; 9 bases agree with TRBD1. The J segment lost 3 bases and the V segment lost 4 bases, leaving 14 bases of the junction unmatched. This CDR3 has 17 amino acids. Germline CDR1 reads SGHRS; CDR2 reads YFSETQ. CDR3 residues: CASSLYPGAGQGYEQYF. For the CDR3, the DNA is TGCGCCAGCAGCCTCTACCCCGGGGCGGGACAGGGCTACGAGCAGTACTTC.

The genes are TRBV5-4 and TRBJ1-1; D is uncertain. Germline V CDR1 and CDR2: SGHNT, YYREEE (reference sequence). The germline V and J ends were trimmed by 0 bases and 2 bases, with 8 bases remaining between them. This CDR3 region has 14 residues. This CDR3 is CASSLEAVNTEAFF. The CDR3 DNA is TGTGCCAGCAGCTTGGAGGCAGTCAACACTGAAGCTTTCTTT. The variable domain in full, with the rest retrieved from reference TRBV5-4 and TRBJ1-1, is ETGVTQSPTHLIKTRGQQVTLRCSSQSGHNTVSWYQQALGQGPQFIFQYYREEENGRGNFPPRFSGLQFPNYSSELNVNALELDDSALYLCASSLEAVNTEAFFGQGTRLTVV.